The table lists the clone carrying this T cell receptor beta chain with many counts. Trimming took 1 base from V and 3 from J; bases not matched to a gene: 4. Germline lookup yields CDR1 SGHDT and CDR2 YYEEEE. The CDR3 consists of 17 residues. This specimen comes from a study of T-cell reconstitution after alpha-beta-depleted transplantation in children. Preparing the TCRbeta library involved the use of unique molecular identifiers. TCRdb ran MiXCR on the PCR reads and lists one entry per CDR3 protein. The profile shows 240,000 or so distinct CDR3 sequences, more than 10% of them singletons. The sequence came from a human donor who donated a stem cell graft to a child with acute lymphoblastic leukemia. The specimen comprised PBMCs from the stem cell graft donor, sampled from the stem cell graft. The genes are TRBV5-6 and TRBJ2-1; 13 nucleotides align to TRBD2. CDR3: CASSLRLAGGGYNEQFF. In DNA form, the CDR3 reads TGTGCCAGCAGCTTGAGACTAGCGGGGGGAGGCTACAATGAGCAGTTCTTC.